A selection of T cell receptor beta chains follows, all from one sample in a study of early T cells in non-severe SARS-CoV-2 infection. TCRdb reprocessed the 5' RACE reads via MiXCR and lists one record per CDR3 protein. This repertoire shows about 99,000 distinct CDR3 sequences, about 15% found once; its top ten account for about 1.3%. Sequencing was done on a sample of whole blood. The source of these receptors is an adult who was a healthcare worker with PCR-confirmed SARS-CoV-2 infection or an uninfected control (not recorded which). CDR3s include the opening cysteine and the closing phenylalanine or tryptophan. Fields, in order: clone size, J gene, V gene, D gene, CDR3 protein, CDR3 DNA. D genes are given only for firm matches. Size values are once, few and many counts, or a class for expanded clones, and some rows have none.

- | TRBJ2-2 | TRBV4-3 | - | CASSQDYGRDAGELFF | TGCGCCAGCAGCCAAGATTATGGCAGGGATGCCGGGGAGCTGTTTTTT
few | TRBJ1-4 | TRBV11-2 | - | CASSLATDEKLFF | TGTGCCAGCAGCTTAGCGACGGATGAAAAACTGTTTTTT
many | TRBJ2-3 | TRBV12-3/TRBV12-4 | - | CASSSDQRDTQYF | TGTGCCAGCAGTTCCGACCAGCGAGATACGCAGTATTTT
- | TRBJ1-1 | TRBV4-2 | - | CASSQTDMNTEAFF | TGTGCCAGCAGCCAGACAGATATGAACACTGAAGCTTTCTTT
many | TRBJ2-7 | TRBV27 | TRBD1 | CASSAGTATYEQYF | TGTGCCAGCAGTGCTGGGACAGCAACTTACGAGCAGTACTTC
- | TRBJ1-1 | TRBV11-2 | - | CASSLGYRSPLWNTEAFF | TGTGCCAGCAGCTTAGGGTACAGGAGTCCCCTCTGGAACACTGAAGCTTTCTTT
- | TRBJ2-3 | TRBV15 | - | CATSREVSRDTQYF | TGTGCCACCAGCAGAGAAGTGAGCCGGGATACGCAGTATTTT
- | TRBJ2-7 | TRBV29-1 | - | CSVELGGIEQYF | TGCAGCGTTGAGCTGGGTGGGATCGAGCAGTACTTC
many | TRBJ2-7 | TRBV12-3/TRBV12-4 | - | CASSSEGAGYEQYF | TGTGCCAGCAGTTCGGAGGGGGCGGGCTACGAGCAGTACTTC
once | TRBJ1-6 | TRBV5-1 | TRBD1 | CASSPVRDRNSPLHF | TGCGCCAGCAGCCCCGTCCGGGACAGGAATTCACCCCTCCACTTT